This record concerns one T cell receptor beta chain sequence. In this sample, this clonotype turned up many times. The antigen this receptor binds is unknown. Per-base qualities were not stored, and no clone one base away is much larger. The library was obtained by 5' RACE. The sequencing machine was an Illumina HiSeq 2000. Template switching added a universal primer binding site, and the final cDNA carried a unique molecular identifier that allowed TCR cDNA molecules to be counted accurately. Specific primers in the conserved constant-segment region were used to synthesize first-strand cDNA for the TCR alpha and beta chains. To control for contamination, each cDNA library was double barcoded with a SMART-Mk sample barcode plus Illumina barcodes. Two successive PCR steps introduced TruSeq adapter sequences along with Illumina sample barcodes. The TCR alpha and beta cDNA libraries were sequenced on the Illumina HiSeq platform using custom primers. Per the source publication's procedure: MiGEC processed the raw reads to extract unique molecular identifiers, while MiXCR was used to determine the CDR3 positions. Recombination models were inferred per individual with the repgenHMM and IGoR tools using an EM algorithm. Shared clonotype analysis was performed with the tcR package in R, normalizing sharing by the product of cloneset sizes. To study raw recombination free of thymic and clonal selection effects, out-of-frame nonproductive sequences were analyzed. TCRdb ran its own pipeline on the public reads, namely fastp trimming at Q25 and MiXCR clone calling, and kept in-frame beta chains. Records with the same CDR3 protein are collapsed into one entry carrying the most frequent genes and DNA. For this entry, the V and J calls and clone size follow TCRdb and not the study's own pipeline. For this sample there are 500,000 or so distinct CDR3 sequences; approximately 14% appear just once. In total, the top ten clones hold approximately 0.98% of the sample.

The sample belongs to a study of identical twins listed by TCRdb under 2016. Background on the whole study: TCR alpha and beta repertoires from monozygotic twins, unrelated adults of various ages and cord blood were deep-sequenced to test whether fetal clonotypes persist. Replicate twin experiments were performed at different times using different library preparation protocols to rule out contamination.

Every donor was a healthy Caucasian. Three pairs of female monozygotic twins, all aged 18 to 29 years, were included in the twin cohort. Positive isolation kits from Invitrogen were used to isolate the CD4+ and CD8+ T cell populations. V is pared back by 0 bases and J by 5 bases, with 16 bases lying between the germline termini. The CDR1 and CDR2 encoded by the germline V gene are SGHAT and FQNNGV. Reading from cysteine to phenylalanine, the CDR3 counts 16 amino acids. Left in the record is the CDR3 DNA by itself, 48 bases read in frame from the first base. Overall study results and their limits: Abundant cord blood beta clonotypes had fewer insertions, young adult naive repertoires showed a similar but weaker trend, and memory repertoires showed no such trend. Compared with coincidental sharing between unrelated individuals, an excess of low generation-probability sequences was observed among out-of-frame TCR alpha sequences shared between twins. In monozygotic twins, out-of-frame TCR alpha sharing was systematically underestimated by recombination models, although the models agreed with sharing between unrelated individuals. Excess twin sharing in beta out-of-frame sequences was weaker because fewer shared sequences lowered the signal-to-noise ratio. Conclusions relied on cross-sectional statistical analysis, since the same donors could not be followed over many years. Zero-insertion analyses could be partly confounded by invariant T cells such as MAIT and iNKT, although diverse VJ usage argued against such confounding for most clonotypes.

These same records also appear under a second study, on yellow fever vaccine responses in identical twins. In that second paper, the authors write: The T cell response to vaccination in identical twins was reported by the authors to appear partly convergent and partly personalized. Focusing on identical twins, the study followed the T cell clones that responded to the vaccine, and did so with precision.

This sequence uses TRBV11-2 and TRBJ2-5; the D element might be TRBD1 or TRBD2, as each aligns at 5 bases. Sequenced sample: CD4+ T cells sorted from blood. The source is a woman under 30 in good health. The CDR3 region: CASSLDGTPREETQYF. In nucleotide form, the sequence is TGTGCCAGCAGCTTAGATGGGACCCCTCGAGAGGAGACCCAGTACTTC.